This record covers a single T cell receptor beta chain. What it binds is unknown. Vbeta (60) and Jbeta (13) primers were used in the PCR. Assay used: immunoSEQ multiplex PCR; TCRdb lists only in-frame clones, some missing. In the table there are over 150,000 clones, about three quarters of which are singletons. These data are taken from a study of cytomegalovirus exposure and HLA in healthy donors. About the research overall: Findings of an earlier analysis included 90 million to 120 million unique TCR beta sequences from roughly 180 million T cells. Study-wide results and limits: According to the study, roughly 160 TCR beta chains were cytomegalovirus-associated.

Per the germline V gene, CDR1 is MNHNS and CDR2 is SASEGT. The CDR3 length is 14 residues. J was trimmed by 4 bases and V by 11 bases; bases with no gene match: 7. The sample was PBMCs. The J gene is TRBJ1-4, the V gene TRBV6-1; the match to TRBD1 covers 10 bases. The receptor comes from a woman aged 25 to 39 in good health and CMV-seronegative. The CDR3 spells CAGGQGKGNEKLFF. CDR3 coding DNA: TGTGCCGGGGGACAGGGGAAGGGTAATGAAAAACTGTTTTTT.